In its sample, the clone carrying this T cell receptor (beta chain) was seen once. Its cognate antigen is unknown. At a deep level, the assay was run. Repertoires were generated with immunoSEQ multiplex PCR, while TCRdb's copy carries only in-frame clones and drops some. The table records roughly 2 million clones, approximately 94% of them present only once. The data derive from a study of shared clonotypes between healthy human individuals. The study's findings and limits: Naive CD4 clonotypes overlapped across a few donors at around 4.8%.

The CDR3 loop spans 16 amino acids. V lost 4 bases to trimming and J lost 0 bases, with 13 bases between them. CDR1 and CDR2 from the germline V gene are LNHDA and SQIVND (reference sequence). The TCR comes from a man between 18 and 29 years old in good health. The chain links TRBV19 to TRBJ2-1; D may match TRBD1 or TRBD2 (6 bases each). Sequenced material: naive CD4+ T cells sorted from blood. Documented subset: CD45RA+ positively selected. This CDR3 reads CASSKGEAPSYNEQFF. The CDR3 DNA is TGTGCCAGTAGTAAGGGGGAGGCCCCCTCCTACAATGAGCAGTTCTTC.